These 27 T cell receptor beta chains were sequenced from one sample in a study of Graves' ophthalmopathy and Graves' hyperthyroidism. Amplified TCR beta CDR3 regions were obtained using RNA transcripts as template. HTBI primers were used in a first-round RT-PCR, which preceded a second-round multiplex PCR. Each CDR3 protein gets one entry after TCRdb re-called the multiplex PCR reads with MiXCR. The repertoire has about 740,000 distinct CDR3 sequences, 40% of them found once; the top ten carry roughly 45%. What was sequenced was peripheral blood. Receptor source: an adult man with Graves' ophthalmopathy.

This chain uses TRBV20-1 with TRBJ1-2; 8 positions match TRBD1. J lost 0 bases, V lost 6 bases, and 12 bases had no gene match. The CDR3 runs 16 residues. CDR1 and CDR2 from the germline V gene are DFQATT and SNEGSKA (reference sequence). The CDR3, as DNA: TGCAGTGCGAACGTCGGGACAGGTTCTCCTAACTATGGCTACACCTTC. Protein product: CSANVGTGSPNYGYTF.

The J gene is TRBJ2-7, the V gene TRBV5-1; D gene uncertain. The germline V gene has CDR1 SGHRS and CDR2 YFSETQ. The V gene lost 0 bases and the J gene lost 4 bases, with 17 bases spanning the gap. The CDR3 length is 16 residues. CDR3 region: CASSLAGDTSRYEQYF. As DNA, the CDR3 is TGCGCCAGCAGCTTGGCCGGAGACACTTCCCGGTACGAGCAGTACTTC.

This clonotype appeared many times. The chain couples TRBV29-1 to TRBJ1-1; no firm D call. Germline values: CDR1 SQVTM, CDR2 ANQGSEA. This CDR3 comprises 12 residues. The germline V and J ends were trimmed by 3 bases and 1 base, with 6 bases remaining between them. The CDR3 nucleotides are TGCAGCGTTGATCCAGGGAACACTGAAGCTTTCTTT. Residues: CSVDPGNTEAFF.

With regard to this clonotype: This sequence may be a read error, since a much larger clone differs from it by one base. V gene TRBV20-1 combines with J gene TRBJ2-5; D perhaps matches TRBD2 (6 bases). The CDR3 spans 14 residues. Germline V gene lookup returns CDR1 DFQATT and CDR2 SNEGSKA (reference sequence). CDR3 region: CSAGDSEGRETQYF. As DNA, the CDR3 is TGCAGTGCTGGAGATTCCGAGGGGAGGGAGACCCAGTACTTC.

Note on this clonotype: A read error may produce the germline difference seen at one junction end. The gene calls are TRBV10-3 and TRBJ1-2; weak D call: TRBD1 (5 bases). Germline V lookup: CDR1 ENHRY, CDR2 SYGVKD. The CDR3 extends over 16 amino acids. The CDR3 DNA sequence: TGTGCCAGCAGTTACCTCGGGACGGGGGCTAACTATGGCTACACCTTC. This sequence encodes CASSYLGTGANYGYTF.

This clonotype appeared a few times. The CDR3 spells CASSGEGAAQPQHF. The CDR3 DNA reads as TGTGCCAGCAGCGGGGAGGGGGCGGCCCAGCCCCAGCATTTT. The chain combines TRBV7-9 with TRBJ1-5; 7 bases fit TRBD1. CDR1 SEHNR and CDR2 FQNEAQ come from the germline V gene (reference sequence). This CDR3 spans 14 amino acids. Trimming removed 5 bases from V and 7 bases from J; junction bases left unmatched: 8.

The chain combines TRBV20-1 with TRBJ1-1, with D hard to call. Germline V gives CDR1 DFQATT, CDR2 SNEGSKA (reference sequence). V lost 0 bases, J lost 6 bases, and 20 bases lay in between. CDR3 length: 16 residues. The CDR3 sequence: CSARDSTRALRPEAFF. CDR3 bases: TGCAGTGCTAGAGATTCGACAAGGGCGCTTCGGCCTGAAGCTTTCTTT.

This clonotype was observed many times. CDR3: CASSSESSYEQYF. The CDR3 DNA reads TGTGCCAGCAGCTCGGAGAGCTCCTACGAGCAGTACTTC. This chain connects TRBV7-9 to TRBJ2-7, with D hard to call. V lost 4 bases and J lost 0, with 7 bases in between. Per germline, CDR1 SEHNR and CDR2 FQNEAQ (reference sequence). The CDR3 runs to 13 residues.

This chain uses TRBV9 with TRBJ2-2, with TRBD1 as a possible D gene (6 bases). This CDR3 comprises 14 residues. Trimming shortened V by 4 bases and J by 4 bases, and 11 bases separated the two germline ends. Germline CDR1 SGDLS, CDR2 YYNGEE. The DNA for the CDR3 is TGTGCCAGCAGCCGCACAGGGATCACCGGGGAGCTGTTTTTT. Protein: CASSRTGITGELFF.

This chain joins TRBV2 and TRBJ2-7; possibly TRBD1 or TRBD2 for D (6 bases each). This CDR3 region has 14 residues. V dropped 7 bases and J dropped 3 bases, with 16 bases sitting between them. Germline V lookup: CDR1 SNHLY, CDR2 FYNNEI. The CDR3 nucleotides are TGTGCCAGCACGGACAGCTGGCGGGACTACGAGCAGTACTTC. It is translated as CASTDSWRDYEQYF.

This clonotype has only a few counts. J is TRBJ1-1 and V is TRBV20-1; weak D call: TRBD1 (5 bases). In germline, CDR1 is DFQATT, CDR2 SNEGSKA (reference sequence). With 8 bases removed from V and 0 bases from J, the gap between germline ends came to 19 bases. The CDR3 totals 15 residues. CDR3 loop: CSPRDPQRVNTEAFF. The CDR3 nucleotides read TGCAGTCCAAGGGACCCTCAAAGGGTGAACACTGAAGCTTTCTTT.

The genes are TRBV12-3 or TRBV12-4 and TRBJ1-2; D uncertain. Trimming removed 2 bases from V and 1 base from J, with 8 bases in between. The CDR3 has 14 amino acids. CDR3 sequence: CASSLSPDNYGYTF. The CDR3 DNA reads TGTGCCAGCAGTTTAAGTCCCGATAACTATGGCTACACCTTC.

This clonotype was seen just once. The CDR3 DNA sequence: TGTGCCAGCAGTGGCCAGCGGGGGGGCAGAAGGGAGACCCAGTACTTC. This gives the protein CASSGQRGGRRETQYF. The V call is TRBV25-1, the J call TRBJ2-5; TRBD2 matches at 10 bases. Germline V gene sequence: CDR1 MGHDK, CDR2 SYGVNS. V dropped 4 bases and J dropped 5; count of bases not matched to a gene: 10. The CDR3 spans 16 residues.

V and J are TRBV7-3 and TRBJ1-1; TRBD1 matches 7 bases. Germline V gives CDR1 SGHTA, CDR2 FQGTGA. V was pared by 2 bases and J by 11 bases, with 8 bases of the junction left unmatched. CDR3 size: 13 residues. The CDR3 region has the DNA TGTGCCAGCAGCTTAGGTGACAGGGATCCCGCTTTCTTT. As protein: CASSLGDRDPAFF.

The table lists this clonotype with many counts. The rearrangement links TRBV7-9 to TRBJ1-1; possibly TRBD1 for D (5 bases). Trimming removed 4 bases from V and 0 bases from J, with 9 bases in between. Per germline, CDR1 SEHNR and CDR2 FQNEAQ (reference sequence). The CDR3 sequence is 14 residues long. The CDR3: CASSSEGLNTEAFF. The CDR3 DNA reads TGTGCCAGCAGCTCGGAGGGGCTGAACACTGAAGCTTTCTTT.

Only a few counts were recorded for this clonotype. The chain couples TRBV20-1 to TRBJ1-1; D might be TRBD1 (6 bases). Germline CDR1 reads DFQATT; CDR2 reads SNEGSKA (reference sequence). This CDR3 spans 15 amino acids. V lost 1 base to trimming and J lost 4 bases, with 16 bases between them. The CDR3 loop reads CSARGGKGGFTEAFF. CDR3 DNA sequence: TGCAGTGCTAGAGGGGGGAAAGGGGGGTTCACTGAAGCTTTCTTT.

Regarding this clonotype: Relative to the germline gene, one junction end is altered; a read error may explain this. This chain uses TRBV7-9 with TRBJ1-3, with no clear D. There are 15 residues in the CDR3. Germline CDR1 and CDR2: SEHNR and FQNEAQ (reference sequence). The CDR3 sequence: CASSLRANTENTIYF. For the CDR3, the DNA is TGCGCCAGCAGCTTGAGGGCAAACACTGAAAACACCATATATTTT.

This clonotype appeared many times. The gene calls are TRBV5-1 and TRBJ2-5; D might be TRBD2 (6 bases). The CDR3 has 14 amino acids. V shed 3 bases and J shed 1 base, with 10 bases lying between them. Germline CDR1 and CDR2: SGHRS and YFSETQ. CDR3 loop: CASSSTRGQETQYF. Here the CDR3 DNA reads TGCGCCAGCAGCTCGACTAGAGGCCAAGAGACCCAGTACTTC.

CDR3 sequence reads: CSVRGREGELFF. The DNA for the CDR3 is TGCAGCGTTCGGGGCCGAGAAGGGGAGCTGTTTTTT. The V call is TRBV29-1, the J call TRBJ2-2; TRBD1 or TRBD2 may be the D gene (5 bases each). Per the germline V gene, CDR1 is SQVTM and CDR2 is ANQGSEA. V was pared by 5 bases and J by 8 bases, with 12 bases between. The CDR3 runs 12 residues.

V is TRBV6-5 and J is TRBJ2-3; no definite D call. CDR1 and CDR2 (germline): MNHEY, SVGAGI. Between the trimmed V and J ends, which lost 10 bases and 0 bases, there was a span of 14 bases. This CDR3 is 14 amino acids long. CDR3 DNA: TGTGCCATCAAGACCCAAACTAGCACAGATACGCAGTATTTT. Protein product: CAIKTQTSTDTQYF.

The chain carries TRBV28 and TRBJ2-7; perhaps TRBD1 as D (6 bases). Germline values: CDR1 MDHEN, CDR2 SYDVKM. The V end lost 2 bases, the J end lost 3 bases, and 14 bases lay between the germline ends. This CDR3 is 15 amino acids long. CDR3 residues: CASSLGGLRGYEQYV. DNA of the CDR3: TGTGCCAGCAGTTTAGGAGGCCTCAGGGGCTACGAGCAGTACGTC.

V usage is TRBV11-2 and J usage is TRBJ1-4, with TRBD1 matching 8 bases. Germline V gives CDR1 SGHAT, CDR2 FQNNGV. With 5 bases clipped from V and 6 bases from J, the junction kept 11 bases outside the gene matches. The CDR3 has 16 amino acids. Here the CDR3 DNA reads TGTGCCAGCAGCCCAACCAGGGGGCAGGAGGATGAAAAACTGTTTTTT. Translation: CASSPTRGQEDEKLFF.

V usage is TRBV7-3 and J usage is TRBJ2-6; D remains unclear. Germline CDR1 SGHTA, CDR2 FQGTGA. The V end was cut by 1 base, the J end by 1 base, with 14 bases between. The CDR3 consists of 18 residues. CDR3 nucleotide sequence: TGTGCCAGCAGCTTAATGCCTTCTTACACTTCTGGGGCCAACGTCCTGACTTTC. Protein product: CASSLMPSYTSGANVLTF.

This clonotype appeared many times. The chain joins TRBV11-1 to TRBJ1-2; D possibly corresponds to TRBD1 (5 bases). The CDR3 extends over 13 amino acids. Trimming shortened V by 0 bases and J by 8 bases, and 10 bases separated the two germline ends. Per the germline V gene, CDR1 is SGHAT and CDR2 is FQDESV (reference sequence). DNA of the CDR3: TGTGCCAGCAGCTTAGCGGGGCCAAGAGGCTACACCTTC. Its translation: CASSLAGPRGYTF.

This clonotype was found a few times. The chain uses TRBV7-9 and TRBJ1-1; no firm D call. Germline V gene data show CDR1 as SEHNR and CDR2 as FQNEAQ (reference sequence). Trimming left V 5 bases short and J 7 bases short, with 14 bases between. CDR3 size: 13 residues. CDR3 amino acids: CASSQDRQDEAFF. The CDR3 DNA sequence: TGTGCCAGCAGCCAAGATCGTCAGGATGAAGCTTTCTTT.

This clonotype was seen a handful of times. The chain couples TRBV2 to TRBJ1-3; D unclear. Germline loops: CDR1 SNHLY, CDR2 FYNNEI. The ends were cut back, 5 bases at V and 7 bases at J, with 9 bases in the middle. This CDR3 contains 12 residues. The CDR3 bases are TGTGCCAGCAGTACTGGATCGAACACCATATATTTT. Protein: CASSTGSNTIYF.

The chain recombines TRBV25-1 with TRBJ1-6; perhaps TRBD1 as D (5 bases). Germline V lookup: CDR1 MGHDK, CDR2 SYGVNS. Deletions cut 5 bases from V and 7 bases from J, with 18 bases between. This CDR3 has 16 amino acids. The CDR3 is CASSFGRGPGNSPLHF. In DNA, the CDR3 is TGTGCCAGCAGTTTCGGGCGGGGCCCCGGGAATTCACCCCTCCACTTT.